What follows are 17 T cell receptor beta chains derived from one specimen sequenced in a study of OX40 agonist ivuxolimab in advanced cancers. Preparation of the library involved the immunoSEQ multiplex PCR assay. TCRdb re-hosts the immuneACCESS table, in-frame sequences only. Its copies lack some clones; in the studies checked, an unresolved V gene accounts for under half of them, and the cause for the rest is not known. Present in this sample are about 100,000 clones, approximately 90% of which were seen just once. The ten largest make up about 0.49% of the sample. Material: CD4+ or CD8+ T cells sorted from blood, obtained in a trial of the OX40 agonist ivuxolimab. These receptors originate from an adult with an advanced solid tumor such as melanoma, head and neck, liver or kidney cancer.

The chain has TRBV28 and TRBJ2-7; TRBD2 matches at 9 bases. J lost 1 base, V lost 3 bases, and 1 base had no gene match. This CDR3 is 14 amino acids long. The V gene's germline CDR1 is MDHEN and CDR2 SYDVKM. The CDR3 sequence is CASSFSGSSYEQYF. The CDR3 coding sequence is TGTGCCAGCAGTTTTAGCGGGAGTTCCTACGAGCAGTACTTC.

For this clone: At one end the junction does not follow the germline gene, possibly because of a read error. This rearrangement joins TRBV11-2 to TRBJ2-7; D possibly uses TRBD1 or TRBD2 (5 bases each). This CDR3 spans 14 amino acids. In germline, CDR1 is SGHAT, CDR2 FQNNGV. In DNA, the CDR3 is TGTGCCAGCAGCGGGGGAACTGGCTCCTCCGAGCAGTACTTC. This sequence encodes CASSGGTGSSEQYF. Based on the CDR3 plus reference TRBV11-2 and TRBJ2-7, the full variable domain is EAGVAQSPRYKIIEKRQSVAFWCNPISGHATLYWYQQILGQGPKLLIQFQNNGVVDDSQLPKDRFSAERLKGVDSTLKIQPAKLEDSAVYLCASSGGTGSSEQYFGPGTRLTVT.

The V gene is TRBV10-2, the J gene TRBJ2-3; TRBD2 might be the D (6 bases). V dropped 7 bases and J dropped 0 bases, with 14 bases sitting between them. The germline V gene encodes CDR1 WSHSY and CDR2 SAAADI. The CDR3 covers 15 residues. CDR3 sequence reads: CASNKRDSSTDTQYF. DNA for the CDR3: TGCGCCAGCAATAAAAGGGACTCCAGCACAGATACGCAGTATTTT.

This clone was picked up a small number of times. Here the CDR3 DNA reads TGTGCCAGCAGCCCACGACAGGGGCCTTCCTACGAGCAGTACTTC. Translation: CASSPRQGPSYEQYF. The chain is built from TRBV14 and TRBJ2-7, with 8 bases lining up with TRBD1. The CDR3 runs to 15 residues. From germline, CDR1 is SGHDN and CDR2 FVKESK. Trimming removed 4 bases from V and 1 base from J; junction bases left unmatched: 6.

The chain carries TRBV18 and TRBJ2-5; 8 nucleotides match TRBD1. The CDR3 covers 18 residues. The V gene end was trimmed by 8 bases and the J gene end by 4 bases; junction bases not matched to a gene: 21. Germline CDR1 and CDR2: KGHSH and LQKENI. CDR3 sequence (DNA): TGTGCCAGCAGCACGGTATATAAAGGACAGGGAGTGGGAGAGACCCAGTACTTC. The encoded protein is CASSTVYKGQGVGETQYF.

The CDR3 loop reads CASSLGGSSETQYF. As DNA, the CDR3 is TGTGCCAGCAGTTTGGGGGGAAGTTCCGAGACCCAGTACTTC. V gene TRBV28 combines with J gene TRBJ2-5; a weak D match, TRBD2 (6 bases). The ends were cut back, 3 bases at V and 5 bases at J, with 13 bases in the middle. The germline CDR1 and CDR2 sequences are MDHEN and SYDVKM. This CDR3 comprises 14 residues.

This clone was found once. One end of the junction does not line up with germline, which may come from a read error. This same CDR3 is encoded by further DNA sequences in the sample. The V and J genes are TRBV20-1 and TRBJ2-1; no firm D call. In germline, CDR1 is DFQATT, CDR2 SNEGSKA (reference sequence). The CDR3 loop spans 10 amino acids. CDR3 bases: TGCAGTGCCAGAGGTGGTGAGCAGTTCTTC. Encoded protein: CSARGGEQFF.

This clone has just one count. The genes are TRBV15 and TRBJ2-1, with TRBD2 matching over 7 bases. The V segment lost 1 base and the J segment 7 bases; nucleotides outside the gene matches: 4. The CDR3 loop spans 14 amino acids. Germline V gene data show CDR1 as LNHNV and CDR2 as YYDKDF (reference sequence). CDR3 nucleotides: TGTGCCACCAGCAGAGTGGATAGCGGGAATGAGCAGTTCTTC. Protein product: CATSRVDSGNEQFF.

The chain uses TRBV15 and TRBJ2-1, with 8 nucleotides matching TRBD1. Per the germline V gene, CDR1 is LNHNV and CDR2 is YYDKDF (reference sequence). This CDR3 has 15 residues. After removal of 4 bases from V and 2 bases from J, the junction contained 4 bases not matched to a gene. The CDR3 spells CATSMTGATYNEQFF. As DNA, the CDR3 is TGTGCCACCAGCATGACAGGGGCGACCTACAATGAGCAGTTCTTC.

V gene TRBV11-3 combines with J gene TRBJ2-1, with D perhaps assigned TRBD1 or TRBD2 (6 bases each). Germline values: CDR1 SGHNT, CDR2 YENEEA. This CDR3 has 14 residues. Trimming cost V 8 bases and J 1 base, with 12 bases left between them. The CDR3 spells CASGGGESYNEQFF. Here the CDR3 DNA reads TGTGCCAGCGGGGGCGGGGAATCCTACAATGAGCAGTTCTTC.

The rearrangement links TRBV28 to TRBJ1-2; D may be TRBD1 (5 bases). The CDR3 spans 13 residues. Per the germline V gene, CDR1 is MDHEN and CDR2 is SYDVKM. V lost 6 bases and J lost 4, with 12 bases in between. The CDR3, as DNA: TGTGCCAGCAGACTCTCAGGGATCTATGGCTACACCTTC. Translated, it gives CASRLSGIYGYTF.

The chain recombines TRBV25-1 with TRBJ2-3, with TRBD1 matching over 9 bases. V was pared by 4 bases and J by 4 bases, with 9 bases of the junction left unmatched. The CDR3 extends over 16 amino acids. Germline loops: CDR1 MGHDK, CDR2 SYGVNS. In DNA form, the CDR3 reads TGTGCCAGCAGTGGATGGGACAGGGAGTTTGCAGATACGCAGTATTTT. Protein product: CASSGWDREFADTQYF.

The rearrangement joins TRBV29-1 to TRBJ2-7, with a tentative D call TRBD2 (5 bases). CDR1 and CDR2 (germline): SQVTM, ANQGSEA. CDR3 size: 15 residues. The V end lost 7 bases, the J end lost 3 bases, and 22 bases lay between the germline ends. The CDR3 sequence: CSARNPGGRSYEQYF. CDR3 sequence (DNA): TGCAGCGCCCGGAACCCCGGAGGCAGGAGCTACGAGCAGTACTTC.

Only one count was recorded for this clone. This chain connects TRBV6-5 to TRBJ1-2; D gene uncertain. CDR3 length: 11 amino acids. Germline values: CDR1 MNHEY, CDR2 SVGAGI. Trimming shortened V by 3 bases and J by 1 base, and 0 bases separated the two germline ends. For the CDR3, the DNA is TGTGCCAGCAGTTATAACTATGGCTACACCTTC. Translated, it gives CASSYNYGYTF.

V and J are TRBV18 and TRBJ2-7, with a tentative D call TRBD2 (6 bases). This CDR3 comprises 14 residues. V lost 3 bases and J lost 6, with 15 bases in between. Germline-derived CDR1 and CDR2 are KGHSH and LQKENI. CDR3 DNA sequence: TGTGCCAGCTCACCGTCGGCAGGGCGGGGCGAGCAGTACTTC. Amino acid sequence: CASSPSAGRGEQYF.

The chain carries TRBV4-3 and TRBJ2-6, with TRBD2 identical over 12 bases. From germline, CDR1 is LGHNA and CDR2 YSLEER. The CDR3 totals 18 residues. Unmatched junction bases numbered 3, after V lost 2 bases and J lost 1 base. CDR3 in amino acids: CASSQMTSGSSGANVLTF. CDR3 nucleotides: TGCGCCAGCAGCCAAATGACTAGCGGGAGTTCTGGGGCCAACGTCCTGACTTTC.

The chain links TRBV15 to TRBJ2-1; tentative D call: TRBD1 (6 bases). Trimming stripped 0 bases from V and 10 bases from J, with 7 bases between. The CDR3 extends over 12 amino acids. Germline V gene data show CDR1 as LNHNV and CDR2 as YYDKDF (reference sequence). The CDR3 DNA follows: TGTGCCACCAGCAGAGATAGGGGGGAGCAGTTCTTC. It codes for CATSRDRGEQFF. Supplemented by reference TRBV15 and TRBJ2-1, the full variable domain reads DAMVIQNPRYQVTQFGKPVTLSCSQTLNHNVMYWYQQKSSQAPKLLFHYYDKDFNNEADTPDNFQSRRPNTSFCFLDIRSPGLGDTAMYLCATSRDRGEQFFGPGTRLTVL.